This entry features one T cell receptor (beta chain) sequence. Its antigen is not yet known. No much larger clone is present one base from it, and per-base qualities are unavailable. The roughly 42 donors, aged about 6 to 95 years, were systemically healthy Caucasian individuals from Russia. Roughly 11 milliliters of peripheral blood were drawn from each donor into EDTA-treated Vacutainer tubes. Ficoll-Paque density-gradient centrifugation was used to isolate PBMCs, with at least 6 million obtained per sample. Trizol reagent was used to extract total RNA from PBMCs, with at least 5.5 micrograms per sample. For every donor, flow cytometry on a PBMC aliquot measured the percentage of naive CD45RAhigh/CD27high T cells. The library was prepared using 5' RACE. Sequencing took place on an Illumina HiSeq 2500. A second PCR of about 6 to 12 cycles was run with a J-beta primer mix and a sample-barcoded 5' primer. A template-switch 5' adaptor carrying 12 random nucleotides introduced a unique molecular identifier onto each TCR beta cDNA molecule. At least 2.5 million CDR3-containing paired-end reads were obtained from each sample. The Mint cDNA synthesis kit, primed by a TRBC-specific oligonucleotide, was used to synthesize first-strand cDNA from all RNA. Following uracil-DNA glycosylase treatment, a first 18-cycle PCR with universal primers M1SS and BC2_uni_R was performed on all cDNA. Per the source publication's procedure: Each sample was normalized by randomly selecting 1 million high-quality reads, each carrying a distinct molecular identifier. Reads sharing molecular identifiers were discarded rather than binned into consensus sequences. MiTCR, set to a Q25 quality threshold and the strictest error-elimination algorithm, was used for CDR3 identification, clonotype clustering and error correction. A nonparametric unseen species model using Euler transformation provided a lower-bound estimate of total TCR beta diversity. The public reads were quality trimmed at Q25 with fastp and then assembled into clones with MiXCR by TCRdb, keeping productive beta chains. All rows with the same CDR3 protein become a single entry with the most common DNA and genes. TCRdb, rather than the study authors, made the V and J calls. The sample table lists around 650,000 distinct CDR3 sequences, less than 45% of them with a count of one. Around 30% of the sample is held by the ten biggest clonotypes.

From the germline V gene, CDR1 is MNHEY and CDR2 is SVGEGT. V drops 4 bases and J drops 13 bases, leaving 11 bases in between. The CDR3, cysteine through phenylalanine, is 11 amino acids long. Kept here is only the CDR3 DNA, which spans 33 bases and is read in frame from base 1. This record belongs to a study of blood T cells in healthy people across ages (dated by TCRdb to between 2014 and 2017). About the investigation overall: In model experiments, template switching captured about one uniquely barcoded TCR beta cDNA molecule for every two T cells. The study measured age-related changes in TCR beta repertoire diversity using deep sequencing normalized with unique cDNA molecular identifiers. The donors were split into four age groups: young (average around 16 years), middle-aged (around 37), aged (more than 60) and long-lived (about 82). To avoid experimental bias, donors of different ages were spread randomly across the sequencing lanes. Two additional independent replicas of 1 million unique cDNA reads from the same blood draw were analyzed for two donors (one aged 18 to 30 and one aged 80 or older).

Here is what the overall study found, with its caveats: Compared with the aged group, more naive CD4+ T cells, fewer expanded clones and increased TCR diversity were shown by the long-lived group, suggesting age selection. Because donor CMV infection status was unknown, age-related changes in expanded clonotypes were potentially confounded. As age increased, observed TCR beta diversity per million T cells dropped in a roughly linear way, and a significant reduction was already evident by age 40. Bulk unsorted PBMC profiling prevented conclusive comparison of naive and antigen-experienced compartments. The percentage of naive T cells measured by flow cytometry correlated strongly with observed TCR beta diversity. Total diversity estimates from one million sequenced T cells were considered lower bounds and underestimates.

This sequence uses TRBV6-2 or TRBV6-3 and TRBJ2-1, with the D gene too uncertain to name. The sample was blood. The receptor comes from an elderly man in good health. The DNA sequence reads TGTGCCAGCAGTTTCCAAGAGACCCAGTTCTTC. Its protein product is CASSFQETQFF.